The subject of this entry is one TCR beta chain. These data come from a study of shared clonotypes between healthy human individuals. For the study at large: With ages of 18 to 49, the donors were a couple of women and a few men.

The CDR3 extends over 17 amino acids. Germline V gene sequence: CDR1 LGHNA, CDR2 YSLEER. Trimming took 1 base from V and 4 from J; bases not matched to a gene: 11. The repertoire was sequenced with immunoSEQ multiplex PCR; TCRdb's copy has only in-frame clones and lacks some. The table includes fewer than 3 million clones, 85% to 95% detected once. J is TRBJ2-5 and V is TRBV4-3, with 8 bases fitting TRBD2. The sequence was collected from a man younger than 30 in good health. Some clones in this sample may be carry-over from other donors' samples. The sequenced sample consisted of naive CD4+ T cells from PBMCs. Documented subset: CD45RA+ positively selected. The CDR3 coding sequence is TGCGCCAGCAGCCAAGGGTCAGCGGGAGATTGGGGAGAGACCCAGTACTTC. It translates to CASSQGSAGDWGETQYF.